The entry below gives a single TCR beta chain sequence along with its context. Amplified TCR beta CDR3 regions derived from RNA transcripts. Initially, a first-round RT-PCR of the TCR CDR3 employed the HTBI primer set. TCRdb fed the multiplex PCR reads into MiXCR, producing one record per CDR3 protein. The sample lists over 700,000 distinct CDR3 sequences; 38% were seen once. The CDR3 spans 12 residues. Germline V gene data show CDR1 as MNHEY and CDR2 as SVGAGI. The V gene lost 11 bases and the J gene lost 2 bases, with 13 bases spanning the gap. No ophthalmopathy progression within 18 months constituted stable Graves' hyperthyroidism. Lactation, pregnancy, other autoimmune disease or uncontrolled infection excluded patients. This specimen belongs to a study of T cells in Graves' hyperthyroidism and ophthalmopathy. For the study at large: Peripheral blood was obtained at initial diagnosis, preceding any treatment.

The TCR was taken from a man aged 18 to 35 with Graves' hyperthyroidism. The sample taken for sequencing was blood. V gene TRBV6-5 combines with J gene TRBJ2-7; maybe TRBD1 (5 bases). The CDR3 bases are TGTGCCGGAAGGACGGACACCTACGAGCAGTACTTC. It is translated as CAGRTDTYEQYF.